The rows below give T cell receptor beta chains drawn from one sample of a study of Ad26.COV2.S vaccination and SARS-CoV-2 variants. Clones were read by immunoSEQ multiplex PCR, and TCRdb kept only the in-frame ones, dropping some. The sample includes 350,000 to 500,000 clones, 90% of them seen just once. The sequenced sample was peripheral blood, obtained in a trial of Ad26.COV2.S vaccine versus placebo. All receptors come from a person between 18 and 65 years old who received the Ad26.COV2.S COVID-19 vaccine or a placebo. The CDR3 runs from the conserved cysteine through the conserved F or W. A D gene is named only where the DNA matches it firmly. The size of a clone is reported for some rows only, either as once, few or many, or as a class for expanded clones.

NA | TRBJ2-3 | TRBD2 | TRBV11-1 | CASSGDYYTDTQYF | TGTGCCAGCAGCGGGGACTACTACACAGATACGCAGTATTTT
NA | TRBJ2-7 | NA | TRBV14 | CASSQVGSYEQYF | TGTGCCAGCAGCCAAGTTGGGTCCTACGAGCAGTACTTC
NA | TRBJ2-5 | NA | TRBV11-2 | CASRELRRETQYF | TGTGCCAGCCGCGAGCTTAGGCGGGAGACCCAGTACTTC
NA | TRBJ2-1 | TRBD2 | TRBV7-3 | CASSPSTSGVSQFF | TGTGCCAGCAGCCCCTCGACTAGCGGGGTATCGCAGTTCTTC
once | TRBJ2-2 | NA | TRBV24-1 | CATSSGLADTGELFF | TGTGCCACCTCTTCAGGGTTGGCGGACACCGGGGAGCTGTTTTTT
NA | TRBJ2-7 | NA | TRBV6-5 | CASSYSGNSYEQYF | TGTGCCAGCAGTTACTCGGGCAACTCCTACGAGCAGTACTTC
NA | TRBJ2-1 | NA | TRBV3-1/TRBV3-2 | CASSQGRTGIYYNEQFF | TGTGCCAGCAGCCAAGGCAGGACGGGAATATATTACAATGAGCAGTTCTTC
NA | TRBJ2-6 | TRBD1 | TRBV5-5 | CASSPDRALSGANVLTF | TGTGCCAGCAGCCCGGACAGGGCTCTCTCTGGGGCCAACGTCCTGACTTTC
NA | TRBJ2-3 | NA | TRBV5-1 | CASSLGARADTQYF | TGCGCCAGCAGCTTGGGGGCCAGGGCGGATACGCAGTATTTT
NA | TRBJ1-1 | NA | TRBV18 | CASSPMGNTEAFF | TGTGCCAGCTCACCAATGGGAAACACTGAAGCTTTCTTT
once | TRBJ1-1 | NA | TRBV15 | CATSAGIMNTEAFF | TGTGCCACCAGCGCGGGGATTATGAACACTGAAGCTTTCTTT
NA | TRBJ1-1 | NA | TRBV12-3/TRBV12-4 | CASSFGRYFEAFF | TGTGCCAGCAGTTTCGGGCGATATTTTGAAGCTTTCTTT
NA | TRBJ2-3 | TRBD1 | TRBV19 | CASSWTGLYTDTQYF | TGTGCCAGTAGTTGGACAGGACTTTACACAGATACGCAGTATTTT
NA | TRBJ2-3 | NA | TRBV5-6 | CASSLISDTQYF | TGTGCCAGCAGCTTGATATCGGATACGCAGTATTTT
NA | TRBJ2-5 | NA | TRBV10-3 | CAISEGRLEETQYF | TGTGCCATCAGTGAGGGGCGGTTGGAAGAGACCCAGTACTTC
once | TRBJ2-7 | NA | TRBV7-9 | CASSLGASSYEQYF | TGTGCCAGCAGCTTAGGCGCCAGCTCCTACGAGCAGTACTTC
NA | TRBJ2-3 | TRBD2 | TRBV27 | CASSFVAGGEDTQYF | TGTGCCAGCAGTTTCGTAGCGGGAGGTGAGGATACGCAGTATTTT
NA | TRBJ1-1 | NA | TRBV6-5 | CATTRGSGTEAFF | TGTGCCACCACGAGGGGCTCTGGCACTGAAGCTTTCTTT
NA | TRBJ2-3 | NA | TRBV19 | CASSIKPGGADTQYF | TGTGCCAGTAGTATCAAGCCCGGGGGCGCAGATACGCAGTATTTT
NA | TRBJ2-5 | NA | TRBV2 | CASSADRIQETQYF | TGTGCCAGCAGCGCCGACAGGATTCAAGAGACCCAGTACTTC
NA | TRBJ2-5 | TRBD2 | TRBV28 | CASSPARASGAPKTQYF | TGTGCCAGCAGCCCTGCACGGGCTAGCGGGGCCCCAAAGACCCAGTACTTC
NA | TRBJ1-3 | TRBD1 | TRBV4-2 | CASRGLEISTGNTIYF | TGTGCCAGTAGGGGGCTGGAGATCTCAACTGGAAACACCATATATTTT
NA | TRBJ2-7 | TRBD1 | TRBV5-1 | CASSLARQGINEQYF | TGCGCCAGCAGCTTAGCCAGACAGGGTATCAACGAGCAGTACTTC
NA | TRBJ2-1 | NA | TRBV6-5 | CASSYSGVGEQFF | TGTGCCAGCAGTTACTCGGGGGTGGGTGAGCAGTTCTTC
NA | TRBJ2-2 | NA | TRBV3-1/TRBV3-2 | CASSQDGELFF | TGTGCCAGCAGCCAAGACGGGGAGCTGTTTTTT
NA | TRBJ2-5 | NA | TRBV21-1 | CASSNPTGRGTQYF | TGTGCCAGCAGCAACCCGACAGGGAGGGGGACCCAGTACTTC
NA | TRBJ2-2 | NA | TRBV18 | CASSTLQVTGELFF | TGTGCCAGCTCAACCCTACAGGTCACCGGGGAGCTGTTTTTT
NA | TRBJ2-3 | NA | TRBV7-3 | CASSLRQFADTQYF | TGTGCCAGCAGCTTAAGGCAGTTCGCAGATACGCAGTATTTT
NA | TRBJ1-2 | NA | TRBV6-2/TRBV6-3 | CASSYSETSGYTF | TGTGCCAGCAGTTACTCGGAGACTAGTGGCTACACCTTC
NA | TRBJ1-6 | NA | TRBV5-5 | CASSLVSGVNSPLHF | TGTGCCAGCAGCTTGGTTTCCGGGGTGAATTCACCCCTCCACTTT
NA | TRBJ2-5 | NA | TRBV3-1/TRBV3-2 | CASSHIGVGETQYF | TGTGCCAGCAGCCACATCGGGGTTGGAGAGACCCAGTACTTC
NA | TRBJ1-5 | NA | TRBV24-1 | CATGQGSNQPQHF | TGTGCCACCGGCCAGGGTAGCAATCAGCCCCAGCATTTT
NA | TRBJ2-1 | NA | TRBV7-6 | CASSLDVYEQFF | TGTGCCAGCAGCCTAGACGTCTATGAGCAGTTCTTC
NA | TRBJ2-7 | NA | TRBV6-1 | CASSAFTTDAGFGEQYF | TGTGCCAGCAGTGCGTTCACGACAGATGCAGGCTTTGGCGAGCAGTACTTC
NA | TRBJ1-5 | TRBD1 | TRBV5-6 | CASSLGQGDQPQHF | TGTGCCAGCAGCTTGGGACAGGGGGACCAGCCCCAGCATTTT
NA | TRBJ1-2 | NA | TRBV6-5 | CASSYSSGDSYGYTF | TGTGCCAGCAGTTACTCGTCAGGGGATTCCTATGGCTACACCTTC
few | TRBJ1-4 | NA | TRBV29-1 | CSVGPGKGEKLFF | TGCAGCGTTGGTCCAGGGAAGGGGGAAAAACTGTTTTTT
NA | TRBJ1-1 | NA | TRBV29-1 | CSSRALNMNTEAFF | TGCAGCTCCCGGGCTCTGAATATGAACACTGAAGCTTTCTTT
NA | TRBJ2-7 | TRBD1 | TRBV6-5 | CASRPGQGVYEQYF | TGTGCCAGCAGGCCAGGACAGGGGGTCTACGAGCAGTACTTC
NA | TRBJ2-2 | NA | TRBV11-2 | CASSPYQGAGELFF | TGTGCCAGCAGCCCATATCAGGGCGCCGGGGAGCTGTTTTTT
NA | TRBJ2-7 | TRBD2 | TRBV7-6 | CASSWGASGSGYEQYF | TGTGCCAGCAGCTGGGGGGCTAGCGGGAGTGGCTACGAGCAGTACTTC
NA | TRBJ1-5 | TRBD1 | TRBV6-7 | CASRYHRGDVYSNQPQHF | TGTGCCAGCAGATATCACAGGGGCGACGTTTATAGCAATCAGCCCCAGCATTTT
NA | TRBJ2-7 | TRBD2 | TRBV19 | CASSIVPLAGGKYEQYF | TGTGCCAGTAGTATAGTCCCACTAGCGGGAGGGAAATACGAGCAGTACTTC
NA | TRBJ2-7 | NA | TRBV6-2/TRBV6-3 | CASSYQVRRSEQYF | TGTGCCAGCAGTTACCAGGTCAGGAGAAGCGAGCAGTACTTC
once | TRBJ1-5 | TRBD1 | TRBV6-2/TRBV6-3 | CASTPGRGPSNQPQHF | TGTGCCAGCACCCCCGGGAGGGGGCCAAGCAATCAGCCCCAGCATTTT
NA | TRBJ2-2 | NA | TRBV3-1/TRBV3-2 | CASSPETRTGELFF | TGTGCCAGCAGCCCCGAGACCCGGACCGGGGAGCTGTTTTTT
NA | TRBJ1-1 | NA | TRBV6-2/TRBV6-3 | CASSKGNTEAFF | TGTGCCAGCAGTAAGGGTAACACTGAAGCTTTCTTT
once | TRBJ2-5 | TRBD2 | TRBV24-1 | CATSDTSGTQETQYF | TGTGCCACCAGTGACACTAGCGGGACCCAAGAGACCCAGTACTTC
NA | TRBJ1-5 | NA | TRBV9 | CASSVGGGNQPQHF | TGTGCCAGCAGCGTAGGGGGCGGCAATCAGCCCCAGCATTTT
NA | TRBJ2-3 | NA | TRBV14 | CASSQVGTDSGDTQYF | TGTGCCAGCAGCCAAGTTGGTACAGACTCCGGTGATACGCAGTATTTT
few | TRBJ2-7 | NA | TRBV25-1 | CASSLQNTYEQYF | TGTGCCAGCAGTCTTCAGAATACCTACGAGCAGTACTTC
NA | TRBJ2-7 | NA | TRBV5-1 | CASSLDGASNEQYF | TGCGCCAGCAGCTTGGACGGAGCTTCCAACGAGCAGTACTTC
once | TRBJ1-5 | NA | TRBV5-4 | CASSFAGGDAMGPQHF | TGTGCCAGCAGCTTTGCTGGTGGGGACGCTATGGGTCCCCAGCATTTT
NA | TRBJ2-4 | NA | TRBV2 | CASSEFRGNPKNIQYF | TGTGCCAGCAGTGAATTTCGGGGGAACCCCAAAAACATTCAGTACTTC
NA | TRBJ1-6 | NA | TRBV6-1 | CASSEYRAQYNSPLHF | TGTGCCAGCAGTGAATACAGGGCCCAATATAATTCACCCCTCCACTTT